The following is a TCR beta chain sequence with its context. The clone's antigen remains unknown. No per-base quality is available; no much larger clone lies one base away. This sample is part of a study of blood T cells in healthy people across ages (dated by TCRdb to the mid-2010s). Some background on the complete study: In model experiments, template switching captured roughly one uniquely barcoded TCR beta cDNA molecule for every two T cells. To avoid experimental bias, donors of different ages were distributed randomly across sequencing lanes. The donors were divided into four age groups: young (average about 16 years), middle-aged (roughly 40), aged (about 60) and long-lived (approximately 74). Using deep sequencing normalized with unique cDNA molecular identifiers, the study measured how TCR beta repertoire diversity changes with age. Two additional independent replicas of 1 million unique cDNA reads from the same blood draw were analyzed for two donors (one aged 18 to 30 and one aged 80 or older). What the research found in general, with its limitations: Total diversity estimates from one million sequenced T cells were considered lower bounds and underestimates. Because the CMV infection status of the donors was unknown, age-related changes in expanded clonotypes may potentially have been confounded. The percentage of naive T cells measured by flow cytometry correlated strongly with observed TCR beta diversity. Since profiling was done on bulk unsorted PBMCs, naive and antigen-experienced compartments could not be conclusively compared. Compared with the aged group, more naive CD4+ T cells, fewer expanded clones and increased TCR diversity were shown by the long-lived group, suggesting age selection. As age increased, observed TCR beta diversity per million T cells dropped in a roughly linear way, and a significant reduction was already evident by age 40.

Libraries were built with 5' RACE. The run used an Illumina HiSeq 2500. A second PCR of about 7 to 12 cycles was performed with a sample-barcoded 5' primer and a J-beta primer mix. A unique molecular identifier was introduced onto each TCR beta cDNA molecule by a template-switch 5' adaptor carrying 12 random nucleotides. Each sample yielded at least 2.5 million CDR3-containing paired-end reads. First-strand cDNA was synthesized from all RNA with the Mint cDNA synthesis kit, primed by a TRBC-specific oligonucleotide. Following uracil-DNA glycosylase treatment, all cDNA underwent a first 18-cycle PCR with the universal primers M1SS and BC2_uni_R. The authors processed their data as follows. For normalization, 1 million high-quality reads, each with a distinct molecular identifier, were randomly selected from each sample. Instead of being binned into consensus sequences, reads with shared molecular identifiers were discarded. CDR3 identification, clonotype clustering and error correction used MiTCR with a Q25 quality threshold and the strictest error-elimination algorithm. A nonparametric unseen species model using Euler transformation provided a lower-bound estimate of total TCR beta diversity. Using fastp at Q25 and MiXCR, TCRdb reprocessed the public reads and kept productive beta chains. All rows with the same CDR3 protein become a single entry with the most common DNA and genes. V and J calls and clone size were set by TCRdb, not the authors. Recorded for this sample are over 700,000 distinct CDR3 sequences; 53% of them occurred a single time. The top ten clones comprise roughly 37% of the sample.

The donors were 40 or so Caucasian individuals from Russia, aged roughly 6 to 100 years, who were systemically healthy. Each donor gave about 9.8 milliliters of peripheral blood, drawn into EDTA-treated Vacutainer tubes. Ficoll-Paque density-gradient centrifugation was used to isolate PBMCs, with at least 6.5 million per sample. Total RNA, at least 6 micrograms per sample, was extracted from PBMCs with Trizol reagent. For every donor, an aliquot of PBMCs went through flow cytometry to measure the percentages of naive CD45RAhigh/CD27high T cells. Here V drops 4 bases and J drops 7 bases, and the junction holds 10 bases not matched to any gene. Its CDR3 holds 15 amino acids, cysteine through phenylalanine. Only CDR3 DNA is held: 45 bases, read in frame from base 1. Via the germline V gene (reference sequence), CDR1 is LGHDT and CDR2 YNNKEL.

Sequencing was carried out using blood. This clonotype was sampled from an elderly man in good health. The rearranged chain carries TRBV3-1 and TRBJ2-1; TRBD2 aligns with 7 central bases. The CDR3 amino acid sequence is: CASSPLTGGWNEQFF. DNA sequence: TGTGCCAGCAGCCCACTAACGGGAGGCTGGAATGAGCAGTTCTTC.